This T cell receptor beta chain was observed in a study of control samples from healthy donors and cancer patients. Sequencing was performed with immunoSEQ multiplex PCR; in TCRdb, only in-frame clones are kept and a portion is missing. The data hold 150,000 or so clones, with around 90% observed a single time. Germline V CDR1 and CDR2: LNHDA, SQIVND (reference sequence). The CDR3 runs 15 residues. The V gene lost 3 bases and the J gene lost 1 base, with 9 bases spanning the gap. Sequencing was performed on blood. The chain is built from TRBV19 and TRBJ2-2, with D perhaps TRBD1 or TRBD2 (5 bases each). The receptor was derived from a woman in her twenties or thirties in good health. The CDR3 loop reads CASSMSGRNTGELFF. In DNA form, the CDR3 reads TGTGCCAGTAGTATGTCGGGACGGAACACCGGGGAGCTGTTTTTT.